This entry describes one T cell receptor beta chain. TCR beta sequences were obtained from blood CD8+ and CD4+ T cells. In contrast to the negatively isolated CD8+ and CD4+ T cells, TEMRA cells were FACS-enriched. A quantity of roughly 0.5 to 1 ug RNA underwent reverse transcription using random hexamers. TCRdb called the immunoSEQ multiplex PCR reads again in MiXCR, with one record for every CDR3 protein. This sample carries some 300,000 distinct CDR3 sequences, roughly 85% of them seen once, and the ten largest clones take roughly 0.21%. The sample originates from a study of CD8 T cells in Susac syndrome. CDR1 is MNHEY, CDR2 SVGEGT, per germline. This CDR3 comprises 16 residues. Trimming took 6 bases from V and 1 from J; bases not matched to a gene: 7.

Source material: CD8+ T cells from PBMCs. The chain couples TRBV6-2 or TRBV6-3 to TRBJ2-1; TRBD1 agrees at 9 bases. This TCR was sampled from a human donor with multiple sclerosis. DNA for the CDR3: TGTGCCAGCAGGCGACCCGGGACAGGGTCCTACAATGAGCAGTTCTTC. Its protein product is CASRRPGTGSYNEQFF.